This TCR beta chain is drawn from a study of technical replicates of blood from several donors. J gave up 3 bases and V 2 bases, and 6 bases lay outside the gene matches. Per germline, CDR1 GTSNPN and CDR2 SVGIG (reference sequence). This CDR3 has 14 residues. Libraries were prepared by immunoSEQ multiplex PCR; TCRdb keeps only in-frame clonotypes and omits some of them. The table shows about 83,000 clones, with approximately 96% occurring only once. The sample comprised T cells isolated from PBMCs. The gene calls are TRBV30 and TRBJ2-5; 7 bases map to TRBD1. The clonotype was recovered from a human donor in good health. CDR3 DNA sequence: TGTGCCTGGAGTCAGGGGGTTGGGAAAGAGACCCAGTACTTC. As protein: CAWSQGVGKETQYF.